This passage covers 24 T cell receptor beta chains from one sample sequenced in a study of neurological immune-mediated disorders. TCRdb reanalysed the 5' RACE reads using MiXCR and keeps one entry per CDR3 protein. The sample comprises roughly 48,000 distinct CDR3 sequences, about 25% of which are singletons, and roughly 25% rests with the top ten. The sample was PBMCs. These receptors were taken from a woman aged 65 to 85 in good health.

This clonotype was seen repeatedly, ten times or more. In DNA form, the CDR3 reads TGTGCCACCCGACGGGGAGTCATGAACACTGAAGCTTTCTTT. It translates to CATRRGVMNTEAFF. The rearrangement uses TRBV6-5 and TRBJ1-1, with D unclear. The CDR3 sequence is 14 residues long. Trimming pared 10 bases from V and 0 bases from J, leaving 15 bases between. Germline V gene sequence: CDR1 MNHEY, CDR2 SVGAGI.

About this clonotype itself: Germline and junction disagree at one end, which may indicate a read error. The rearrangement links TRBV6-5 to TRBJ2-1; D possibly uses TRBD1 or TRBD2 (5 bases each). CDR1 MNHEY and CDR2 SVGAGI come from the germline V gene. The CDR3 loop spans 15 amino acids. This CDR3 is CASSYSRGAPNKQFF. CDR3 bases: TGTGCCAGCAGTTACTCAAGGGGAGCCCCCAATAAGCAGTTCTTC.

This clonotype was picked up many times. The CDR3 DNA is TGCGCCAGCAGCCCGCGGACAGGGGGTGTCGCAGATACGCAGTATTTT. Encoded protein: CASSPRTGGVADTQYF. The rearrangement uses TRBV5-1 and TRBJ2-3, with TRBD1 matching over 10 bases. There are 16 residues in the CDR3. The junction had 9 bases not matched to a gene; V was cut back by 4 bases and J by 4 bases. Germline lookup yields CDR1 SGHRS and CDR2 YFSETQ. Variable domain in full (rest from reference TRBV5-1 and TRBJ2-3): KAGVTQTPRYLIKTRGQQVTLSCSPISGHRSVSWYQQTPGQGLQFLFEYFSETQRNKGNFPGRFSGRQFSNSRSEMNVSTLELGDSALYLCASSPRTGGVADTQYFGPGTRLTVL.

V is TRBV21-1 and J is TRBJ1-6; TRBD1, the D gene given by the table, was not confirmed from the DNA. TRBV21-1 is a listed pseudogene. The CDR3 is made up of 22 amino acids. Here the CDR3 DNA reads TGTGCCAGCAGCAAAGGAGGGGGCGAGGTCCGCCAACATTGGGTTCCGAATTCACCCCTCCACTTT. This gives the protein CASSKGGGEVRQHWVPNSPLHF.

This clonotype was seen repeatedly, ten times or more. The CDR3: CASSPPGLAYEQYF. The CDR3 DNA follows: TGTGCCAGCAGTCCCCCCGGACTGGCCTACGAGCAGTACTTC. This chain connects TRBV6-2 or TRBV6-3 to TRBJ2-7; D is possibly TRBD2 (5 bases). Per the germline V gene, CDR1 is MNHEY and CDR2 is SVGEGT. This CDR3 has 14 amino acids. The V gene lost 5 bases and the J gene lost 2 bases, with 13 bases spanning the gap.

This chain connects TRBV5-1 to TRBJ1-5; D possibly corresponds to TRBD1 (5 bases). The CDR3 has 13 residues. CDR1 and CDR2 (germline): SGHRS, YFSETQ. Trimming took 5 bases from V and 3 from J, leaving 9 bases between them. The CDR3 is CASRQDSNQPQHF. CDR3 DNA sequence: TGCGCCAGCAGACAGGACTCCAATCAGCCCCAGCATTTT.

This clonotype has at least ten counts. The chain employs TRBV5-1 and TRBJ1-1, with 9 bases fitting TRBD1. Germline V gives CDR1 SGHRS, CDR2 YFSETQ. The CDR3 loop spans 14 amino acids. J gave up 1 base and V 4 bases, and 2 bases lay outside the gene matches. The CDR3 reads CASSPDRGNTEAFF. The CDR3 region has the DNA TGCGCCAGCAGCCCGGACAGGGGGAACACTGAAGCTTTCTTT. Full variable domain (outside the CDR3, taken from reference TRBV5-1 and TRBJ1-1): KAGVTQTPRYLIKTRGQQVTLSCSPISGHRSVSWYQQTPGQGLQFLFEYFSETQRNKGNFPGRFSGRQFSNSRSEMNVSTLELGDSALYLCASSPDRGNTEAFFGQGTRLTVV.

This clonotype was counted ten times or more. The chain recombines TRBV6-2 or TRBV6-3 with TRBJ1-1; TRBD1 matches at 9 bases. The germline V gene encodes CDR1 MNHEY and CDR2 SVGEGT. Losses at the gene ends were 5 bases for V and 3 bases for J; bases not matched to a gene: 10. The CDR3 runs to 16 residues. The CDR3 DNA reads TGTGCCAGCAGTGCCTACCACAGGGGGCCGGACACTGAAGCTTTCTTT. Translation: CASSAYHRGPDTEAFF.

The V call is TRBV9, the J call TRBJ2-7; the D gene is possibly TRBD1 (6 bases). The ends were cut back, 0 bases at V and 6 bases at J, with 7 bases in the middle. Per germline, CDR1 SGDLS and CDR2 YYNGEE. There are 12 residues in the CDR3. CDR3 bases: TGTGCCAGCAGCGTAGGAGGGGGCGAGCAGTACTTC. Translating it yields CASSVGGGEQYF.

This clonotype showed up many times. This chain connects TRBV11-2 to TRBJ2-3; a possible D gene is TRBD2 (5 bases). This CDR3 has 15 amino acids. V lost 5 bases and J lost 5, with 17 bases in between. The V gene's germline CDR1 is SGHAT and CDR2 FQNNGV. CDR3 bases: TGTGCCAGCAGCGACAAGGGAGTAGGAATAGATACGCAGTATTTT. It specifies CASSDKGVGIDTQYF.

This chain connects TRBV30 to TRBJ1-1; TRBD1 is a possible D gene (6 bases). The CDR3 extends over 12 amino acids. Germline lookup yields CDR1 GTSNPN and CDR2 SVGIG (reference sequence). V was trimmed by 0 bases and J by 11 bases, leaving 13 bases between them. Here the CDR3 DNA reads TGTGCCTGGAGTGTGGGGACACTAGGCGCTTTCTTT. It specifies CAWSVGTLGAFF. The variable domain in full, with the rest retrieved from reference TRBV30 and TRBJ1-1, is SQTIHQWPATLVQPVGSPLSLECTVEGTSNPNLYWYRQAAGRGLQLLFYSVGIGQISSEVPQNLSASRPQDRQFILSSKKLLLSDSGFYLCAWSVGTLGAFFGQGTRLTVV.

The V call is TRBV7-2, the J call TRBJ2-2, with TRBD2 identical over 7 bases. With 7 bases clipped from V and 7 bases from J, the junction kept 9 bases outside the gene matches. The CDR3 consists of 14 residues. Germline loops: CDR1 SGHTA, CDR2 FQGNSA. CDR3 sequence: CASILWEGNGELFF. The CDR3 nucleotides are TGTGCCAGCATACTGTGGGAGGGTAACGGGGAGCTGTTTTTT.

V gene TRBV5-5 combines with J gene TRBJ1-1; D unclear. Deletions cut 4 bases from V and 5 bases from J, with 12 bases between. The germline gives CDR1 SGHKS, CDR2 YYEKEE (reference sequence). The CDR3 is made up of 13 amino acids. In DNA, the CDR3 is TGTGCCAGCAGCCTCGACGGGGAAACTGAAGCTTTCTTT. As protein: CASSLDGETEAFF.

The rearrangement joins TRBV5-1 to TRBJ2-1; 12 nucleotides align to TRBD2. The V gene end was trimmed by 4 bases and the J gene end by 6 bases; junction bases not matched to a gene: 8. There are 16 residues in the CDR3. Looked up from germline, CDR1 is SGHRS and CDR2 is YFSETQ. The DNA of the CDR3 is TGCGCCAGCAGCCTCATGACTAGCGGGAGTGGCAATGAGCAGTTCTTC. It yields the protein CASSLMTSGSGNEQFF.

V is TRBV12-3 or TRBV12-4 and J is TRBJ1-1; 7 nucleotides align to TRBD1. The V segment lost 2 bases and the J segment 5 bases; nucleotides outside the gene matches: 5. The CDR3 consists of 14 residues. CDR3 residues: CASSLSAGGTEAFF. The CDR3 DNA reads TGTGCCAGCAGTTTAAGTGCAGGGGGTACTGAAGCTTTCTTT.

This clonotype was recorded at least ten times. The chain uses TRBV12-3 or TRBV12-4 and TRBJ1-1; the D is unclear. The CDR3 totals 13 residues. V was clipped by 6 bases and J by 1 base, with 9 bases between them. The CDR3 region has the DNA TGTGCCAGCAGCATCCGTCCGAACACTGAAGCTTTCTTT. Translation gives CASSIRPNTEAFF.

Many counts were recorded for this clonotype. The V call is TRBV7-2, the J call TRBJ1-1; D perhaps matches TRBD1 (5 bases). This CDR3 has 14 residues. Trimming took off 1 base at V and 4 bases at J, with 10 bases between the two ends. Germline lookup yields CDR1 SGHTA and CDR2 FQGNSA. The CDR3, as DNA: TGTGCCAGCAGCTTAGTGCAGGGAGGCACTGAAGCTTTCTTT. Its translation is CASSLVQGGTEAFF. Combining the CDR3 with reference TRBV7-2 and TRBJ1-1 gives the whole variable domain GAGVSQSPSNKVTEKGKDVELRCDPISGHTALYWYRQSLGQGLEFLIYFQGNSAPDKSGLPSDRFSAERTGGSVSTLTIQRTQQEDSAVYLCASSLVQGGTEAFFGQGTRLTVV.

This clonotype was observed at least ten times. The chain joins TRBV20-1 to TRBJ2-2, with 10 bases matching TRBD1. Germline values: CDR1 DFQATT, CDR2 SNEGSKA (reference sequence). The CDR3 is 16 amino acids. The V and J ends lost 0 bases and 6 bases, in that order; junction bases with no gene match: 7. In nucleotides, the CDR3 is TGCAGTGCTAGAGATCGGGACAGGGGAACGGCCGGGGAGCTGTTTTTT. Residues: CSARDRDRGTAGELFF.

Written as DNA, the CDR3 is TGTGCCAGCAGTTTATTTCCAGGGGGGCAAGAGACCCAGTACTTC. Amino acid sequence: CASSLFPGGQETQYF. The chain recombines TRBV27 with TRBJ2-5; tentatively, D is TRBD1 (7 bases). V dropped 1 base and J dropped 2 bases, with 11 bases sitting between them. CDR3 size: 15 residues. Per germline, CDR1 MNHEY and CDR2 SMNVEV (reference sequence).

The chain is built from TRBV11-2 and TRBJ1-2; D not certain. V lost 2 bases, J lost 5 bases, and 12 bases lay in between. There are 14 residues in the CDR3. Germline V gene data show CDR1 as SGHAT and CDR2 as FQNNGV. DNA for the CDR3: TGTGCCAGCAGCTTAAGTGGCCCGTGGTATGGCTACACCTTC. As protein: CASSLSGPWYGYTF.

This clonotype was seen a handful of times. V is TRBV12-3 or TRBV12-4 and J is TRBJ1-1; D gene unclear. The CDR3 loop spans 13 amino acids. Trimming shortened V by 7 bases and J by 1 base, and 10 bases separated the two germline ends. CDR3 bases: TGTGCCAGCACCACCGGAGGGAACACTGAAGCTTTCTTT. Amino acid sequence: CASTTGGNTEAFF.

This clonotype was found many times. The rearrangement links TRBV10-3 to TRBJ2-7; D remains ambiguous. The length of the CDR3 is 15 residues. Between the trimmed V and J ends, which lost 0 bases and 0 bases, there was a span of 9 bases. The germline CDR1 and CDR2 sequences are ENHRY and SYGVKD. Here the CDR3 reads CAISESVGGSYEQYF. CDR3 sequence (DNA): TGTGCCATCAGTGAGTCCGTGGGTGGCTCCTACGAGCAGTACTTC.

The CDR3 sequence: CASSQLQGFEQYF. In DNA form, the CDR3 reads TGCGCCAGCAGCCAGTTGCAGGGCTTCGAGCAGTACTTC. V and J are TRBV4-3 and TRBJ2-7; possible D gene TRBD1, 5 bases. The length of the CDR3 is 13 residues. The germline V and J ends were trimmed by 3 bases and 6 bases, with 12 bases remaining between them. Looked up from germline, CDR1 is LGHNA and CDR2 is YSLEER.

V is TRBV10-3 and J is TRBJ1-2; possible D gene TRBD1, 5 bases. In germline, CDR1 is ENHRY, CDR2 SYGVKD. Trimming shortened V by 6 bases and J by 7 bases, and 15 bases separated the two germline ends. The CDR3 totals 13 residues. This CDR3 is CAISERDVGGYTF. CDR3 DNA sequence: TGTGCCATCAGCGAGCGGGACGTCGGTGGCTACACCTTC.